These 10 T cell receptor beta chains came from one sample sequenced in a study of T cell changes during pregnancy in multiple sclerosis. Profiling relied on immunoSEQ multiplex PCR, and the TCRdb table lists in-frame clones only, not all of them. Of about 50,000 clones listed, around 92% were seen once; the top ten hold about 0.6%. The material sequenced was CD4+ T cells from peripheral blood mononuclear cells, taken after pregnancy. The receptors were gathered from a female donor with multiple sclerosis, enrolled in a pregnancy study.

The gene calls are TRBV12-5 and TRBJ2-5; D not certain. The CDR3 totals 13 residues. Trimming removed 1 base from V and 5 bases from J, with 8 bases in between. Germline V gives CDR1 LGHNT, CDR2 FRNRAP. The CDR3 loop is CASGLAVVETQYF. The CDR3 region has the DNA TGTGCTAGTGGTTTGGCCGTAGTGGAGACCCAGTACTTC.

The chain couples TRBV9 to TRBJ2-7; D may be TRBD2 (6 bases). The CDR3 consists of 15 residues. Trimming took 1 base from V and 2 from J, leaving 13 bases between them. Germline V gene data show CDR1 as SGDLS and CDR2 as YYNGEE. For the CDR3, the DNA is TGTGCCAGCAGCGTAAATAGCGGAACCACCTACGAGCAGTACTTC. It is translated as CASSVNSGTTYEQYF.

This sequence joins TRBV15 and TRBJ2-1; D possibly corresponds to TRBD1 (5 bases). The ends were cut back, 4 bases at V and 0 bases at J, with 16 bases in the middle. This CDR3 region has 17 residues. Germline V gene lookup returns CDR1 LNHNV and CDR2 YYDKDF (reference sequence). This chain's CDR3 is CATSIPRVSSSYNEQFF. The CDR3 bases are TGTGCCACCAGCATCCCCAGGGTCAGTAGCTCCTACAATGAGCAGTTCTTC.

The chain carries TRBV14 and TRBJ2-3; 9 positions agree with TRBD1. Germline V gene data show CDR1 as SGHDN and CDR2 as FVKESK. The CDR3 consists of 18 residues. After removal of 3 bases from V and 2 bases from J, the junction contained 12 bases not matched to a gene. In nucleotides, the CDR3 is TGTGCCAGCAGCCATGAACCGGGACAGGGTACTTACACAGATACGCAGTATTTT. Translation: CASSHEPGQGTYTDTQYF.

The chain has TRBV5-1 and TRBJ2-7; a possible D gene is TRBD1 (6 bases). V gave up 7 bases and J gave up 5 bases, with 19 bases separating them. The germline CDR1 and CDR2 sequences are SGHRS and YFSETQ. This CDR3 has 14 residues. The CDR3 protein is CASYETGINHEQYF. The CDR3 DNA sequence: TGCGCCAGCTACGAAACAGGGATCAACCACGAGCAGTACTTC.

This chain connects TRBV9 to TRBJ2-1, with 9 positions matching TRBD2. This CDR3 is built from 13 residues. With 3 bases clipped from V and 10 bases from J, the junction kept 5 bases outside the gene matches. Looked up from germline, CDR1 is SGDLS and CDR2 is YYNGEE. CDR3 sequence reads: CASSATSGREQFF. CDR3 bases: TGTGCCAGCAGCGCGACTAGCGGAAGAGAGCAGTTCTTC.

The J gene is TRBJ2-7, the V gene TRBV14; D is undetermined. Deletions cut 3 bases from V and 5 bases from J, with 17 bases between. In germline, CDR1 is SGHDN, CDR2 FVKESK. The CDR3 has 15 amino acids. The DNA for the CDR3 is TGTGCCAGCAGCCAGGCGAAGACTTTTTACCACGAGCAGTACTTC. Encoded protein: CASSQAKTFYHEQYF. Looking up the rest from reference TRBV14 and TRBJ2-7 gives the full variable domain: EAGVTQFPSHSVIEKGQTVTLRCDPISGHDNLYWYRRVMGKEIKFLLHFVKESKQDESGMPNNRFLAERTGGTYSTLKVQPAELEDSGVYFCASSQAKTFYHEQYFGPGTRLTVT.

This chain joins TRBV7-2 and TRBJ1-2; TRBD1 aligns across 8 bases. The V segment lost 8 bases and the J segment 2 bases; nucleotides outside the gene matches: 7. This CDR3 has 14 amino acids. The V gene's germline CDR1 is SGHTA and CDR2 FQGNSA. For the CDR3, the DNA is TGTGCCAGCTCATCGACAGGGGCGAACTATGGCTACACCTTC. Translating it yields CASSSTGANYGYTF.

V gene TRBV9 combines with J gene TRBJ2-5; the match to TRBD2 covers 7 bases. The CDR3 extends over 16 amino acids. V lost 0 bases, J lost 5 bases, and 10 bases stayed unmatched. The germline CDR1 and CDR2 sequences are SGDLS and YYNGEE. CDR3 nucleotides: TGTGCCAGCAGCGTAGGGACGCCCCTCGGGGGGGAGACCCAGTACTTC. It codes for CASSVGTPLGGETQYF.

This sequence joins TRBV7-3 and TRBJ1-1; 7 bases are a match to TRBD1. With 5 bases clipped from V and 5 bases from J, the junction kept 17 bases outside the gene matches. The CDR3 length is 17 residues. Germline V gene data show CDR1 as SGHTA and CDR2 as FQGTGA. The CDR3 protein is CASSRTGIGGVQTEAFF. CDR3 DNA: TGTGCCAGCAGCCGCACGGGAATAGGGGGCGTGCAAACTGAAGCTTTCTTT.